Each of the 18 T cell receptor beta chains below was sequenced from the same sample in a study of T cell repertoires and HLA-DP antigens (dated 2018 in TCRdb). These TCRs' antigens remain unknown. Library creation used the immunoSEQ multiplex PCR assay. TCRdb stores this immuneACCESS table with in-frame sequences only. Part of the clones is absent; in the studies checked, under half of the shortfall reflects unresolved V genes, and no reason is known for the rest. For this sample the table gives about 73,000 clones, of which about 80% were detected only once. The ten largest clones take up roughly 1.6% of the sample. The sample comprised CD4+ T cells from PBMCs. The receptors come from a man aged 60 to 75 in good health and CMV-seronegative.

V is TRBV7-2 and J is TRBJ1-6; perhaps TRBD1 as D (6 bases). From germline, CDR1 is SGHTA and CDR2 FQGNSA. The V end lost 0 bases, the J end lost 5 bases, and 11 bases lay between the germline ends. The CDR3 has 16 residues. This chain's CDR3 is CASSLATGRNNSPLHF. The DNA of the CDR3 is TGTGCCAGCAGCTTAGCGACAGGCCGCAATAATTCACCCCTCCACTTT. Together with reference TRBV7-2 and TRBJ1-6, the CDR3 gives the full variable domain: GAGVSQSPSNKVTEKGKDVELRCDPISGHTALYWYRQSLGQGLEFLIYFQGNSAPDKSGLPSDRFSAERTGGSVSTLTIQRTQQEDSAVYLCASSLATGRNNSPLHFGNGTRLTVT.

The chain uses TRBV6-5 and TRBJ1-2, with TRBD1 matching over 9 bases. The junction had 8 bases not matched to a gene; V was cut back by 5 bases and J by 4 bases. Per germline, CDR1 MNHEY and CDR2 SVGAGI. This CDR3 has 15 residues. The CDR3 spells CASSQDRGNFYGYTF. CDR3 coding DNA: TGTGCCAGCAGTCAGGACAGGGGAAATTTCTATGGCTACACCTTC.

The CDR3 coding sequence is TGTGCCACCAGCAGAGATCTGGCCCTTTCGGAGACCCAGTACTTC. Protein product: CATSRDLALSETQYF. The chain carries TRBV15 and TRBJ2-5; D is ambiguous. Germline CDR1 reads LNHNV; CDR2 reads YYDKDF (reference sequence). The CDR3 contains 15 residues. The ends were cut back, 0 bases at V and 5 bases at J, with 13 bases in the middle.

The chain links TRBV7-2 to TRBJ2-1; tentative D call: TRBD2 (5 bases). The length of the CDR3 is 15 residues. Germline CDR1 is SGHTA and CDR2 is FQGNSA. Trimming took 0 bases from V and 9 from J, leaving 15 bases between them. The CDR3 DNA is TGTGCCAGCAGCTTAGCAGGGAGCCCGGCGGGTGAGCAGTTCTTC. Protein: CASSLAGSPAGEQFF.

This clone has more than one count but fewer than ten. The genes are TRBV10-3 and TRBJ2-2; D remains ambiguous. This CDR3 has 12 residues. Trimming took 10 bases from V and 2 from J, leaving 8 bases between them. The germline CDR1 and CDR2 sequences are ENHRY and SYGVKD. The DNA of the CDR3 is TGTGCCACAGGCGAAAACACCGGGGAGCTGTTTTTT. This translates into CATGENTGELFF.

The chain is built from TRBV6-5 and TRBJ1-2, with 10 bases that match TRBD1. CDR1 and CDR2 from the germline V gene are MNHEY and SVGAGI. This CDR3 comprises 14 residues. With 6 bases clipped from V and 5 bases from J, the junction kept 6 bases outside the gene matches. The CDR3 region is CASRTPGQGYGYTF. The CDR3, as DNA: TGTGCCAGCAGAACACCGGGACAGGGGTATGGCTACACCTTC.

The chain links TRBV4-3 to TRBJ2-2, with 8 bases identical to TRBD1. Germline V gene sequence: CDR1 LGHNA, CDR2 YSLEER. J was trimmed by 2 bases and V by 2 bases; bases with no gene match: 4. The CDR3 is made up of 16 amino acids. In nucleotides, the CDR3 is TGCGCCAGCAGCCAATTCACAGGGGGTAACACCGGGGAGCTGTTTTTT. It yields the protein CASSQFTGGNTGELFF.

The chain joins TRBV29-1 to TRBJ2-1; 10 bases align to TRBD2. The CDR3 has 14 residues. Per the germline V gene, CDR1 is SQVTM and CDR2 is ANQGSEA. Trimming removed 2 bases from V and 7 bases from J; junction bases left unmatched: 5. This CDR3 reads CSVERLAGVNEQFF. In DNA form, the CDR3 reads TGCAGCGTTGAAAGGCTAGCGGGAGTAAATGAGCAGTTCTTC.

This clone was observed a single time. This chain uses TRBV5-1 with TRBJ2-1; D not resolved. This CDR3 contains 13 residues. The germline gives CDR1 SGHRS, CDR2 YFSETQ. V gave up 0 bases and J gave up 8 bases, with 9 bases separating them. CDR3 loop: CASSLANSHEQFF. The CDR3 coding sequence is TGCGCCAGCAGCTTGGCCAACAGTCATGAGCAGTTCTTC.

The chain's CDR3 is CASSSNRGPTGELFF. CDR3 nucleotides: TGTGCCAGCAGCAGTAATAGGGGGCCCACCGGGGAGCTGTTTTTT. V usage is TRBV7-2 and J usage is TRBJ2-2, with 7 positions matching TRBD1. Germline-derived CDR1 and CDR2 are SGHTA and FQGNSA. After removal of 5 bases from V and 4 bases from J, the junction contained 7 bases not matched to a gene. This CDR3 has 15 residues.

This clone showed up just once. The chain recombines TRBV7-7 with TRBJ2-7, with 12 bases that match TRBD1. The CDR3 is made up of 16 amino acids. V shed 5 bases, J shed 5 bases, and the junction held 10 bases outside the gene matches. The germline V gene encodes CDR1 SSHAT and CDR2 FNYEAQ (reference sequence). The CDR3 region is CASSPGQGAYRDEQYV. The DNA for the CDR3 is TGTGCCAGCAGCCCGGGACAGGGGGCCTACCGGGACGAGCAGTACGTC.

This CDR3 reads CASSLEESSEAFF. CDR3 DNA: TGTGCCAGCAGCTTAGAAGAATCCTCTGAAGCTTTCTTT. The chain recombines TRBV7-2 with TRBJ1-1; unclear D gene. With 1 base removed from V and 6 bases from J, the gap between germline ends came to 9 bases. CDR3 length equals 13 residues. Germline CDR1 SGHTA, CDR2 FQGNSA.

The count of this clone is one. The chain joins TRBV2 to TRBJ2-1; TRBD1 matches 7 bases. The CDR3 has 13 amino acids. Trimming cost V 8 bases and J 6 bases; bases outside gene matches: 7. The germline CDR1 and CDR2 sequences are SNHLY and FYNNEI. The CDR3 loop reads CASLVQGPNEQFF. The CDR3 DNA reads TGTGCCAGCTTAGTACAGGGGCCCAATGAGCAGTTCTTC.

This clone has just a few counts. The chain carries TRBV25-1 and TRBJ1-1, with D perhaps matching TRBD1 (6 bases). V lost 4 bases and J lost 7, with 13 bases in between. The CDR3 spans 13 residues. The V gene's germline CDR1 is MGHDK and CDR2 SYGVNS. Written as DNA, the CDR3 is TGTGCCAGCAGTGGAGGGGGACAAATTGAAGCTTTCTTT. This translates into CASSGGGQIEAFF. The whole variable domain, remainder taken from reference TRBV25-1 and TRBJ1-1, is EADIYQTPRYLVIGTGKKITLECSQTMGHDKMYWYQQDPGMELHLIHYSYGVNSTEKGDLSSESTVSRIRTEHFPLTLESARPSHTSQYLCASSGGGQIEAFFGQGTRLTVV.

Only one count was recorded for this clone. The CDR3 spells CASSSTGGGGSGNTIYF. CDR3 coding DNA: TGTGCCAGCAGCTCCACGGGCGGGGGGGGTTCTGGAAACACCATATATTTT. This chain joins TRBV11-2 and TRBJ1-3; the D gene is possibly TRBD1 (5 bases). The CDR3 consists of 17 residues. Trimming took 4 bases from V and 1 from J, leaving 17 bases between them. From germline, CDR1 is SGHAT and CDR2 FQNNGV.

CDR3 residues: CASSPNGLGDTQYF. Written as DNA, the CDR3 is TGTGCCAGCAGTCCGAACGGACTCGGAGACACGCAGTATTTT. The chain links TRBV27 to TRBJ2-3; tentatively, D is TRBD2 (5 bases). CDR1 and CDR2 from the germline V gene are MNHEY and SMNVEV (reference sequence). Trimming cost V 5 bases and J 9 bases, with 18 bases left between them. The CDR3 length is 14 residues.

J is TRBJ2-2 and V is TRBV7-3; D uncertain. The V and J ends lost 0 bases and 4 bases respectively, with 15 bases between them. The CDR3 consists of 17 residues. Germline V gene lookup returns CDR1 SGHTA and CDR2 FQGTGA. In nucleotides, the CDR3 is TGTGCCAGCAGCTTAACGGTCGGCGGATTAAGCACCGGGGAGCTGTTTTTT. Its translation: CASSLTVGGLSTGELFF.

The chain joins TRBV19 to TRBJ1-2; tentatively, D is TRBD1 (5 bases). With 6 bases removed from V and 8 bases from J, the gap between germline ends came to 16 bases. Germline V gene lookup returns CDR1 LNHDA and CDR2 SQIVND (reference sequence). This CDR3 comprises 13 residues. Written as DNA, the CDR3 is TGTGCCAGTAGCGGGGGACCGACGGGAGGCTACACCTTC. This sequence encodes CASSGGPTGGYTF.